The 14 T cell receptor beta chains below come from one sample, sequenced in a study of T cells in Graves' hyperthyroidism and ophthalmopathy. RNA transcripts provided the source from which TCR beta CDR3 regions were amplified. Researchers ran a first-round RT-PCR on the TCR CDR3 using the HTBI primer set. TCRdb processed the multiplex PCR reads anew with MiXCR; each CDR3 protein has one entry. The table shows under 350,000 distinct CDR3 sequences, with about 18% occurring only once. What was sequenced was blood. These TCRs come from a woman aged 55-70 years with Graves' ophthalmopathy.

This clonotype showed up many times. The chain employs TRBV6-2 or TRBV6-3 and TRBJ1-5, with 7 positions matching TRBD1. Trimming at V came to 5 bases and at J to 6 bases, leaving 7 bases not matched to a gene. Per the germline V gene, CDR1 is MNHEY and CDR2 is SVGEGT. The CDR3 has 14 residues. In DNA form, the CDR3 reads TGTGCCAGCAGTAACCGACAGGGAACTCAGCCCCAGCATTTT. This encodes CASSNRQGTQPQHF.

This clonotype was detected many times. The CDR3 DNA reads TGTGCCAGCAGTGCCGGGTGGGAGAACACTGAAGCTTTCTTT. As protein: CASSAGWENTEAFF. The J gene is TRBJ1-1, the V gene TRBV27; D ambiguous. The V end was cut by 5 bases, the J end by 1 base, with 11 bases between. This CDR3 comprises 14 residues. In germline, CDR1 is MNHEY, CDR2 SMNVEV (reference sequence).

For this clonotype: A much larger clone differs by one base, so this may be a read error. The chain is built from TRBV5-8 and TRBJ1-1; D ambiguous. CDR1 is SGHTS and CDR2 is YDEGEE in the germline V gene. The CDR3 runs to 15 residues. The CDR3 sequence: CASSATLGMKTEAFF. The DNA for the CDR3 is TGTGCCAGCAGCGCTACGCTGGGGATGAAGACTGAAGCTTTCTTT.

In this sample, this clonotype turned up many times. This rearrangement joins TRBV13 to TRBJ1-5, with D tentatively TRBD1 (6 bases). CDR1 PRHDT and CDR2 FYEKMQ come from the germline V gene (reference sequence). Trimming stripped 3 bases from V and 5 bases from J, with 11 bases between. The CDR3 length is 14 residues. CDR3 in amino acids: CASSLQGRDQPQHF. CDR3 sequence (DNA): TGTGCCAGCAGCTTGCAGGGGCGCGATCAGCCCCAGCATTTT. Full variable domain (remainder filled in from reference TRBV13 and TRBJ1-5): AAGVIQSPRHLIKEKRETATLKCYPIPRHDTVYWYQQGPGQDPQFLISFYEKMQSDKGSIPDRFSAQQFSDYHSELNMSSLELGDSALYFCASSLQGRDQPQHFGDGTRLSIL.

This clonotype was detected a few times. This could be a read error, since a much larger clone is one nucleotide away. The chain combines TRBV20-1 with TRBJ2-5; D not certain. Per germline, CDR1 DFQATT and CDR2 SNEGSKA (reference sequence). The CDR3 has 11 amino acids. Deletions cut 2 bases from V and 4 bases from J, with 5 bases between. CDR3 bases: TGCAGTGCTAGAAGCCCAGAGACCCAGTACTTC. Translated: CSARSPETQYF.

This clonotype has a count of ten or more. The V and J genes are TRBV7-2 and TRBJ2-3; D ambiguous. Per germline, CDR1 SGHTA and CDR2 FQGNSA. The CDR3 is 14 amino acids. The V gene lost 5 bases and the J gene lost 14 bases, with 23 bases spanning the gap. The CDR3 reads CASSLDDFGVRRYF. The CDR3 DNA sequence: TGTGCCAGCAGCCTCGATGATTTTGGGGTTCGTAGGTATTTT.

The V call is TRBV19, the J call TRBJ2-3; D unclear. The V end was cut by 5 bases, the J end by 0 bases, with 9 bases between. The CDR3 consists of 14 residues. Germline loops: CDR1 LNHDA, CDR2 SQIVND (reference sequence). This CDR3 reads CASSGTTSTDTQYF. The CDR3 bases are TGTGCCAGTAGTGGAACAACTAGCACAGATACGCAGTATTTT.

The chain combines TRBV29-1 with TRBJ2-4; D is uncertain. The V gene's germline CDR1 is SQVTM and CDR2 ANQGSEA. Trimming left V 5 bases short and J 5 bases short, with 10 bases between. This CDR3 is 12 amino acids long. Here the CDR3 DNA reads TGCAGCGTTTTAAATGATGAAAACATTCAGTACTTC. This translates into CSVLNDENIQYF.

The sample holds many counts of this clonotype. The chain is built from TRBV6-4 and TRBJ1-5; 8 bases map to TRBD1. Germline-derived CDR1 and CDR2 are MRHNA and SNTAGT. The CDR3 sequence is 15 residues long. The V segment lost 5 bases and the J segment 1 base; nucleotides outside the gene matches: 4. CDR3 residues: CASSPGGGSNQPQHF. CDR3 sequence (DNA): TGTGCCAGCAGTCCAGGGGGCGGAAGCAATCAGCCCCAGCATTTT.

This clonotype was counted many times. V usage is TRBV20-1 and J usage is TRBJ2-7; perhaps D is TRBD1 or TRBD2 (5 bases each). The CDR3 totals 14 residues. CDR1 is DFQATT, CDR2 SNEGSKA, per germline (reference sequence). V was trimmed by 5 bases and J by 1 base, leaving 15 bases between them. CDR3 protein: CSAGAGAPSYEQYF. The CDR3 bases are TGCAGTGCTGGCGCCGGGGCCCCTTCCTACGAGCAGTACTTC.

The chain has TRBV6-1 and TRBJ2-7, with a possible D match to TRBD1 (6 bases). V gave up 3 bases and J gave up 2 bases, with 11 bases separating them. This CDR3 is built from 14 residues. CDR1 and CDR2 from the germline V gene are MNHNS and SASEGT. The CDR3 sequence: CASSDGTPTYEQYF. CDR3 nucleotides: TGTGCCAGCAGTGACGGGACACCCACCTACGAGCAGTACTTC.

This clonotype was picked up many times. The chain has TRBV11-2 and TRBJ2-4; 8 nucleotides match TRBD1. Per the germline V gene, CDR1 is SGHAT and CDR2 is FQNNGV. CDR3 size: 16 residues. J lost 0 bases, V lost 4 bases, and 5 bases had no gene match. CDR3 residues: CASSSIQGGAKNIQYF. For the CDR3, the DNA is TGTGCCAGCAGCTCCATACAGGGGGGAGCCAAAAACATTCAGTACTTC.

The genes are TRBV14 and TRBJ2-1; no firm D call. The CDR3 is made up of 13 amino acids. V lost 6 bases, J lost 6 bases, and 12 bases lay in between. CDR1 SGHDN and CDR2 FVKESK come from the germline V gene. The CDR3 coding sequence is TGTGCCAGCAGTTGGAGAAGACTCAATGAGCAGTTCTTC. It encodes CASSWRRLNEQFF.

The chain is built from TRBV2 and TRBJ2-3; 16 nucleotides agree with TRBD2. The CDR3 is 21 amino acids. CDR1 and CDR2 (germline): SNHLY, FYNNEI. V was pared by 8 bases and J by 4 bases, with 21 bases of the junction left unmatched. CDR3 nucleotides: TGTGCCAGCCAGGAACAACCGGGACTAGCGGGGGGGCCCGGTGGCGCAGATACGCAGTATTTT. Translation: CASQEQPGLAGGPGGADTQYF.